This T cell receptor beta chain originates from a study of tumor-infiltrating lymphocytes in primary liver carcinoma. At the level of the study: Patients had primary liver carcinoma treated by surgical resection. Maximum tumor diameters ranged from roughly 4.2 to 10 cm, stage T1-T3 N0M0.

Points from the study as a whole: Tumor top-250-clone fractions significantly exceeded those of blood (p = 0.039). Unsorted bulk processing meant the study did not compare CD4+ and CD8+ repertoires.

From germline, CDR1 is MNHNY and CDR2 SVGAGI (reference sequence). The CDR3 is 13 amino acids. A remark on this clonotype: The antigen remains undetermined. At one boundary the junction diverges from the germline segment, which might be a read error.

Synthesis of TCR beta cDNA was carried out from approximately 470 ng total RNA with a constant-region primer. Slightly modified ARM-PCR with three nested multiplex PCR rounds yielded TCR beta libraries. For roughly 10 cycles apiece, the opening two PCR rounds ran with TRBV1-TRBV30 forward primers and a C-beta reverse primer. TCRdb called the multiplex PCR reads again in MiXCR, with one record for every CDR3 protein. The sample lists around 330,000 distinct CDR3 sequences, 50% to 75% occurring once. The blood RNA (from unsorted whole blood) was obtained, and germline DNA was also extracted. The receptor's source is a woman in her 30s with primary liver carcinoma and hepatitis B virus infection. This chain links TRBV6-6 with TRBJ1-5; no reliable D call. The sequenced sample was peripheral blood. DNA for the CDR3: TGTGCCAGCAGGCAGGATGGCAATCAGCCCCAGAATTTT. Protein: CASRQDGNQPQNF.